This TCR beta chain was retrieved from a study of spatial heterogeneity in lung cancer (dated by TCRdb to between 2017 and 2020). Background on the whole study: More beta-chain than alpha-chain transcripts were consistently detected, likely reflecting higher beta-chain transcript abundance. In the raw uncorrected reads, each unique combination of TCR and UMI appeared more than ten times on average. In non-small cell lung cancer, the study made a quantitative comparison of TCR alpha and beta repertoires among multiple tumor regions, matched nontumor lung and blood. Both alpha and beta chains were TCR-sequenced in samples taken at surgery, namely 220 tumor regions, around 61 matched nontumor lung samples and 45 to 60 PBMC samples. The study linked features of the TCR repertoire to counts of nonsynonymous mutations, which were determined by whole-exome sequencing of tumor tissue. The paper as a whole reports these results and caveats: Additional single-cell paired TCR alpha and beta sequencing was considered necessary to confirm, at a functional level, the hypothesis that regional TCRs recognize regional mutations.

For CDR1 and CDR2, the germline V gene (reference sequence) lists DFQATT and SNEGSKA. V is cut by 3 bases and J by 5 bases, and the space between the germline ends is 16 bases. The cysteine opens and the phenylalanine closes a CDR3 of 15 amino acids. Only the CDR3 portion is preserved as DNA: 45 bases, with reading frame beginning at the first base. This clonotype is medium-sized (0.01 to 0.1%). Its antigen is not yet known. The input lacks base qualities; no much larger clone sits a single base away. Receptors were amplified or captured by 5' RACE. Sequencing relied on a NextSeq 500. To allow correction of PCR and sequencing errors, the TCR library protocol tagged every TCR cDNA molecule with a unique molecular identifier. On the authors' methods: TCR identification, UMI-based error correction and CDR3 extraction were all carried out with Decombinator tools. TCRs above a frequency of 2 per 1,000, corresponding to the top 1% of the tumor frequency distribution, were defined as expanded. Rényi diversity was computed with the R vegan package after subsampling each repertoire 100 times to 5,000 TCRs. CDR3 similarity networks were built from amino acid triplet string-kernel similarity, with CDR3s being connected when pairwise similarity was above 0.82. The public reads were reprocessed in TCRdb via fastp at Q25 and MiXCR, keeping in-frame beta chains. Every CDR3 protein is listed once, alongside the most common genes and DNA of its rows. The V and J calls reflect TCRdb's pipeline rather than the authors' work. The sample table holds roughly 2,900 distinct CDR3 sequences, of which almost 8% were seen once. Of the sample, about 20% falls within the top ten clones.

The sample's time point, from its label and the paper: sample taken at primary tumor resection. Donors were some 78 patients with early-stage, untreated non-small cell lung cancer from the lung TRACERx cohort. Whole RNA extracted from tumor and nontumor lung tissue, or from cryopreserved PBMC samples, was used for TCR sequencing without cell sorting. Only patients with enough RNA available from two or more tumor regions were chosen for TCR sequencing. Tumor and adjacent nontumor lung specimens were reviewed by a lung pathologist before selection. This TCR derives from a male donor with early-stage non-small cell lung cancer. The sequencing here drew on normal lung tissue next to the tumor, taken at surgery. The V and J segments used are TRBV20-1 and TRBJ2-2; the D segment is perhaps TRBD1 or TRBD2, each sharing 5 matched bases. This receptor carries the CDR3 CSASLGVALTGELFF. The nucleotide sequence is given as TGCAGTGCTAGCTTGGGGGTAGCGCTGACCGGGGAGCTGTTTTTT.